This T cell receptor (beta chain) was captured by sequencing in a study of T cell responses to AZD1222 COVID-19 vaccine. Study-wide points: It was only after the peak T cell response that any repertoires were sampled. Donors, mostly white British, included more females; clonal diversity was possibly underestimated.

Combined were second doses at about 4 or about 12 weeks. The CDR3 is made up of 16 amino acids. Germline V CDR1 and CDR2: MGHRA, YSYEKL. Trimming took 1 base from V and 9 from J; bases not matched to a gene: 10. As to this clone: Its target is not known.

Repertoires were generated with immunoSEQ multiplex PCR, while TCRdb's copy carries only in-frame clones and drops some. In the table there are around 91,000 clones, approximately 93% of which are singletons. The chain couples TRBV4-1 to TRBJ2-1; 9 bases match TRBD2. The sample consisted of peripheral blood, taken 28 days after the second AZD1222 dose. This TCR was sampled from an adult who received the AZD1222 COVID-19 vaccine. The CDR3 DNA follows: TGCGCCAGCAGCCAAGGGATAATAGCGGGAGCGAGTGAGCAGTTCTTC. Translated: CASSQGIIAGASEQFF.